The next 31 T cell receptor beta chains were all read from a single sample in a study of cytomegalovirus exposure and HLA in healthy donors. The table came from immunoSEQ multiplex PCR; TCRdb's copy has only in-frame clones and leaves some out. This sample has about 360,000 clones, with 70% to 90% found just once. Sequences were obtained from PBMCs. Receptors originate from a woman aged 18 to 35 in good health and CMV-seronegative.

The rearrangement joins TRBV6-1 to TRBJ2-4; 8 bases fit TRBD1. From germline, CDR1 is MNHNS and CDR2 SASEGT. Trimming took 5 bases from V and 15 from J; bases not matched to a gene: 6. The CDR3 extends over 11 amino acids. The DNA of the CDR3 is TGTGCCAGCAGTTCCGGACAGGGTCTGTACTTC. Translating it yields CASSSGQGLYF.

The chain joins TRBV14 to TRBJ2-1, with 11 positions matching TRBD2. Germline-derived CDR1 and CDR2 are SGHDN and FVKESK. CDR3 length equals 17 residues. V shed 0 bases and J 4 bases; nucleotides not matched to a gene: 5. This CDR3 is CASSQDGSGRVYNEQFF. The CDR3 DNA reads TGTGCCAGCAGCCAAGACGGTAGCGGGAGGGTTTACAATGAGCAGTTCTTC. Using reference TRBV14 and TRBJ2-1 for the parts outside the CDR3, the full variable domain is EAGVTQFPSHSVIEKGQTVTLRCDPISGHDNLYWYRRVMGKEIKFLLHFVKESKQDESGMPNNRFLAERTGGTYSTLKVQPAELEDSGVYFCASSQDGSGRVYNEQFFGPGTRLTVL.

This clone appeared a single time. The chain recombines TRBV4-1 with TRBJ2-3; D gene uncertain. The CDR3 contains 16 residues. CDR1 is MGHRA, CDR2 YSYEKL, per germline. Trimming removed 1 base at V and 1 base at J, with 12 bases between. CDR3 DNA sequence: TGCGCCAGCAGCCAAGGCGTAGCCCGCCGCACAGATACGCAGTATTTT. It specifies CASSQGVARRTDTQYF.

The gene calls are TRBV4-2 and TRBJ1-4; D is unresolved. The V end was cut by 4 bases, the J end by 4 bases, with 4 bases between. This CDR3 has 12 amino acids. Per germline, CDR1 LGHNA and CDR2 YNFKEQ. Here the CDR3 reads CASSLVNEKLFF. CDR3 DNA: TGTGCCAGCAGCCTCGTTAATGAAAAACTGTTTTTT.

A single count supports this clone. J is TRBJ2-3 and V is TRBV7-7, with 12 bases that match TRBD2. V shed 4 bases, J shed 3 bases, and the junction held 5 bases outside the gene matches. Germline CDR1 reads SSHAT; CDR2 reads FNYEAQ (reference sequence). The CDR3 is 16 residues long. CDR3 DNA sequence: TGTGCCAGCAGCTCCCTAGCGGGAGGGCCGACAGATACGCAGTATTTT. Protein sequence: CASSSLAGGPTDTQYF.

The genes are TRBV27 and TRBJ1-6; a weak D match, TRBD1 (6 bases). The V gene's germline CDR1 is MNHEY and CDR2 SMNVEV (reference sequence). CDR3 length equals 14 residues. V lost 8 bases to trimming and J lost 1 base, with 9 bases between them. CDR3 DNA sequence: TGTGCCAGCCGGGACATGTCCTATAATTCACCCCTCCACTTT. Amino acids: CASRDMSYNSPLHF.

This clone showed up just once. The rearrangement uses TRBV27 and TRBJ2-2; TRBD2 agrees at 10 bases. The CDR3 extends over 16 amino acids. V lost 5 bases and J lost 0; bases outside the gene matches: 3. Germline lookup yields CDR1 MNHEY and CDR2 SMNVEV (reference sequence). The CDR3 is CASSVTSGTNTGELFF. The CDR3 region has the DNA TGTGCCAGCAGTGTAACTAGCGGGACGAACACCGGGGAGCTGTTTTTT.

The rearrangement uses TRBV27 and TRBJ2-6, with 8 bases identical to TRBD2. Germline lookup yields CDR1 MNHEY and CDR2 SMNVEV (reference sequence). The CDR3 runs 17 residues. V shed 8 bases, J shed 0 bases, and the junction held 9 bases outside the gene matches. CDR3 loop: CASRKERGNSGANVLTF. The CDR3 nucleotides are TGTGCCAGCCGAAAGGAGCGGGGGAACTCTGGGGCCAACGTCCTGACTTTC.

V usage is TRBV2 and J usage is TRBJ1-4; 8 nucleotides match TRBD1. Germline V gene data show CDR1 as SNHLY and CDR2 as FYNNEI. This CDR3 region has 12 residues. Trimming removed 3 bases from V and 11 bases from J; junction bases left unmatched: 2. The DNA of the CDR3 is TGTGCCAGCAGTGACCGGACAGGGAAACTGTTTTTT. This gives the protein CASSDRTGKLFF.

This clone has a single count. The chain employs TRBV6-6 and TRBJ2-1, with D possibly being TRBD1 (6 bases). The V end lost 2 bases, the J end lost 6 bases, and 11 bases lay between the germline ends. This CDR3 region has 14 residues. Per germline, CDR1 MNHNY and CDR2 SVGAGI (reference sequence). The chain's CDR3 is CASSYGQPANEQFF. CDR3 coding DNA: TGTGCCAGCAGTTACGGACAGCCTGCCAATGAGCAGTTCTTC.

Concerning this clone itself: Other DNA sequences in this specimen translate into the identical CDR3. J is TRBJ2-7 and V is TRBV6-5; 9 bases fit TRBD2. Germline V gene data show CDR1 as MNHEY and CDR2 as SVGAGI. J gave up 4 bases and V 9 bases, and 1 base lay outside the gene matches. The CDR3 totals 11 residues. DNA of the CDR3: TGTGCCAGTAGCGGGAGTTACGAGCAGTACTTC. It encodes CASSGSYEQYF.

The V and J genes are TRBV18 and TRBJ1-5; tentatively, D is TRBD1 (5 bases). CDR1 is KGHSH and CDR2 is LQKENI in the germline V gene. This CDR3 comprises 15 residues. V lost 3 bases to trimming and J lost 2 bases, with 11 bases between them. The CDR3 region is CASSPGLGGNQPQHF. CDR3 DNA sequence: TGTGCCAGCTCACCGGGACTCGGGGGCAATCAGCCCCAGCATTTT.

The chain employs TRBV6-1 and TRBJ2-7; perhaps TRBD1 as D (6 bases). V lost 7 bases to trimming and J lost 3 bases, with 13 bases between them. The CDR3 loop spans 13 amino acids. Germline loops: CDR1 MNHNS, CDR2 SASEGT. The CDR3 here is CASIARTDYEQYF. CDR3 DNA sequence: TGTGCCAGCATCGCCCGGACAGACTACGAGCAGTACTTC.

V gene TRBV29-1 combines with J gene TRBJ2-3; 7 bases match TRBD1. From germline, CDR1 is SQVTM and CDR2 ANQGSEA. Trimming cost V 7 bases and J 0 bases; bases outside gene matches: 10. This CDR3 has 15 residues. Written as DNA, the CDR3 is TGCAGCGGGGGTGGGACAGCGACTAGCACAGATACGCAGTATTTT. Amino acids: CSGGGTATSTDTQYF.

This clone was counted once. The rearrangement links TRBV2 to TRBJ1-4; 10 nucleotides agree with TRBD1. CDR1 and CDR2 (germline): SNHLY, FYNNEI. This CDR3 has 15 residues. The ends lost 4 bases at V and 2 bases at J; junction bases unmatched: 1. The CDR3 DNA is TGTGCCAGCAGTGGACAGGGGGCGACTAATGAAAAACTGTTTTTT. Translation gives CASSGQGATNEKLFF. Using reference TRBV2 and TRBJ1-4 for the parts outside the CDR3, the full variable domain is EPEVTQTPSHQVTQMGQEVILRCVPISNHLYFYWYRQILGQKVEFLVSFYNNEISEKSEIFDDQFSVERPDGSNFTLKIRSTKLEDSAMYFCASSGQGATNEKLFFGSGTQLSVL.

The chain is built from TRBV28 and TRBJ1-1; D is unclear. V gave up 3 bases and J gave up 6 bases, with 5 bases separating them. The CDR3 spans 11 residues. From germline, CDR1 is MDHEN and CDR2 SYDVKM. DNA of the CDR3: TGTGCCAGCAGTTTTTTCGCTGAAGCTTTCTTT. Its translation is CASSFFAEAFF.

The CDR3 bases are TGTGCCAGCAGTGAAGTTGTCGGGGGGCCCCCCTACGAGCAGTACTTC. It is translated as CASSEVVGGPPYEQYF. J is TRBJ2-7 and V is TRBV6-1, with TRBD2 as a possible D gene (7 bases). Trimming removed 1 base at V and 2 bases at J, with 15 bases between. The CDR3 extends over 16 amino acids. CDR1 and CDR2 from the germline V gene are MNHNS and SASEGT.

This rearrangement joins TRBV6-1 to TRBJ2-7; D ambiguous. Germline V gene sequence: CDR1 MNHNS, CDR2 SASEGT. This CDR3 is built from 11 residues. The germline V and J ends were trimmed by 2 bases and 6 bases, with 5 bases remaining between them. The CDR3 loop is CASSETGEQYF. Here the CDR3 DNA reads TGTGCCAGCAGTGAAACGGGCGAGCAGTACTTC.

The chain combines TRBV6-4 with TRBJ1-1; 10 bases align to TRBD1. J lost 6 bases, V lost 6 bases, and 7 bases had no gene match. The CDR3 length is 14 residues. The germline gives CDR1 MRHNA, CDR2 SNTAGT. This CDR3 reads CASSLTGGASEAFF. As DNA, the CDR3 is TGTGCCAGCAGCCTGACAGGGGGCGCATCTGAAGCTTTCTTT.

The rearrangement uses TRBV28 and TRBJ2-5; 7 bases fit TRBD1. J was trimmed by 1 base and V by 0 bases; bases with no gene match: 5. This CDR3 contains 16 residues. Germline CDR1 is MDHEN and CDR2 is SYDVKM. The CDR3 coding sequence is TGTGCCAGCAGTTTATGGACAGGGTACGTCCAAGAGACCCAGTACTTC. Its translation is CASSLWTGYVQETQYF. Together with reference TRBV28 and TRBJ2-5, the CDR3 gives the full variable domain: DVKVTQSSRYLVKRTGEKVFLECVQDMDHENMFWYRQDPGLGLRLIYFSYDVKMKEKGDIPEGYSVSREKKERFSLILESASTNQTSMYLCASSLWTGYVQETQYFGPGTRLLVL.

The genes are TRBV27 and TRBJ2-7; D might be TRBD1 (6 bases). Germline V lookup: CDR1 MNHEY, CDR2 SMNVEV (reference sequence). The V and J ends lost 3 bases and 2 bases respectively, with 11 bases between them. The CDR3 extends over 14 amino acids. Here the CDR3 DNA reads TGTGCCAGCAGTTTTTGGGGGCAGACCTACGAGCAGTACTTC. This codes for CASSFWGQTYEQYF.

The chain uses TRBV6-5 and TRBJ1-1, with 7 bases fitting TRBD1. CDR3 size: 13 residues. Germline V gene lookup returns CDR1 MNHEY and CDR2 SVGAGI. Unmatched junction bases numbered 10, after V lost 6 bases and J lost 9 bases. Here the CDR3 DNA reads TGTGCCAGCAGGGGCCGGAGACAGGGTAAAGCTTTCTTT. Its translation: CASRGRRQGKAFF.

This chain connects TRBV15 to TRBJ2-1; 7 nucleotides agree with TRBD1. V lost 2 bases and J lost 7; bases outside the gene matches: 11. The CDR3 has 16 amino acids. CDR1 LNHNV and CDR2 YYDKDF come from the germline V gene (reference sequence). CDR3 nucleotides: TGTGCCACCAGCAGAATCCCCAGGGGGTTAGTTAATGAGCAGTTCTTC. Translating gives CATSRIPRGLVNEQFF.

The genes are TRBV5-1 and TRBJ1-2; D perhaps matches TRBD1 (6 bases). Germline V gives CDR1 SGHRS, CDR2 YFSETQ. CDR3 length: 16 residues. The V end lost 4 bases, the J end lost 7 bases, and 23 bases lay between the germline ends. The CDR3 coding sequence is TGCGCCAGCAGCCCCGAGCCCGCCCGGGGGGCGGGTGGCTACACCTTC. Amino acid sequence: CASSPEPARGAGGYTF.

The chain uses TRBV7-9 and TRBJ2-1; D might be TRBD2 (7 bases). Germline V gives CDR1 SEHNR, CDR2 FQNEAQ (reference sequence). V lost 4 bases, J lost 7 bases, and 11 bases lay in between. The CDR3 runs to 13 residues. The CDR3 region has the DNA TGTGCCAGCAGCTGGGGAGGGGGTAATGAGCAGTTCTTC. This codes for CASSWGGGNEQFF.

CDR3 bases: TGTGCCAGCAGCCCCGGAGGCTTTAATTCACCCCTCCACTTT. Protein sequence: CASSPGGFNSPLHF. V is TRBV5-6 and J is TRBJ1-6; D gene ambiguous. The V and J ends lost 4 bases and 6 bases respectively, with 11 bases between them. Per the germline V gene, CDR1 is SGHDT and CDR2 is YYEEEE. CDR3 size: 14 residues.

This clone occurred once. The chain uses TRBV6-1 and TRBJ2-5; 10 bases agree with TRBD2. Germline V lookup: CDR1 MNHNS, CDR2 SASEGT. V lost 5 bases to trimming and J lost 0 bases; unmatched junction nucleotides: 0. The CDR3 extends over 14 amino acids. As DNA, the CDR3 is TGTGCCAGCAGTAGCGGGGGGGACCAAGAGACCCAGTACTTC. Encoded protein: CASSSGGDQETQYF.

The CDR3 DNA is TGTGCCAGCTCACCACAGGGGTGGACTGAAGCTTTCTTT. This encodes CASSPQGWTEAFF. The chain recombines TRBV18 with TRBJ1-1; D possibly corresponds to TRBD1 (5 bases). The CDR3 runs to 13 residues. V was cut by 1 base and J by 5 bases, with 8 bases left in between. Germline V CDR1 and CDR2: KGHSH, LQKENI.

The chain couples TRBV28 to TRBJ2-7; 9 nucleotides agree with TRBD2. With V trimmed by 6 bases and J by 6 bases, 15 bases remained unmatched. The CDR3 spans 16 residues. CDR1 and CDR2 from the germline V gene are MDHEN and SYDVKM. The CDR3 reads CASSFFRGGRGREQYF. The CDR3 nucleotides are TGTGCCAGCAGCTTCTTTCGGGGCGGGAGGGGCCGCGAGCAGTACTTC.

This chain links TRBV29-1 with TRBJ1-2; TRBD1 might be the D (6 bases). CDR1 is SQVTM, CDR2 ANQGSEA, per germline. The CDR3 extends over 12 amino acids. V was cut by 0 bases and J by 5 bases, with 7 bases left in between. The CDR3 is CSVEEQGYGYTF. CDR3 coding DNA: TGCAGCGTTGAAGAACAGGGTTATGGCTACACCTTC.

The V call is TRBV15, the J call TRBJ2-5; 7 bases are a match to TRBD1. Per germline, CDR1 LNHNV and CDR2 YYDKDF (reference sequence). Germline trimming cut 0 bases from V and 5 bases from J; bases unmatched to any gene: 9. This CDR3 is built from 16 residues. The CDR3 sequence is CATSREPTGSWETQYF. The CDR3 bases are TGTGCCACCAGCAGAGAACCGACAGGGTCATGGGAGACCCAGTACTTC.